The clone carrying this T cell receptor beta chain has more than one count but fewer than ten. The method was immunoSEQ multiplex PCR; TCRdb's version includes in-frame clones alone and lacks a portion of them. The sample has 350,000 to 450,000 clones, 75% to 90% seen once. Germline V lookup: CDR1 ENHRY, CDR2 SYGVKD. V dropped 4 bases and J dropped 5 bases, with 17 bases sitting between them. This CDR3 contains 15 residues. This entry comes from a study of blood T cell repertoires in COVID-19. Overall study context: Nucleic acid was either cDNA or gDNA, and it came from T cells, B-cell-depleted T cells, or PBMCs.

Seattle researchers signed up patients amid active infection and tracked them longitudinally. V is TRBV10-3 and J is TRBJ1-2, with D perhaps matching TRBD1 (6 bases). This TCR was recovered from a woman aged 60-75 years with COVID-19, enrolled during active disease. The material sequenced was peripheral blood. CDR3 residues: CAISGTSLGHYGYTF. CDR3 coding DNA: TGTGCCATCAGTGGCACTTCTCTGGGACATTATGGCTACACCTTC.